The source of this T cell receptor beta chain is a study of T cell changes during pregnancy in multiple sclerosis. The germline gives CDR1 SGHKS, CDR2 YYEKEE (reference sequence). The CDR3 has 14 residues. V was cut by 4 bases and J by 9 bases, with 17 bases left in between. Generated by immunoSEQ multiplex PCR, the TCRdb table keeps only in-frame clones and is missing some. The sample records about 80,000 clones, about 91% being singletons. This specimen was peripheral blood, taken before pregnancy. This clonotype was sampled from a female donor with multiple sclerosis, enrolled in a pregnancy study. V gene TRBV5-5 combines with J gene TRBJ1-5; D is ambiguous. In nucleotides, the CDR3 is TGTGCCAGCAGCCGTTTCCTAGCTGAGGGGCCCCAGCATTTT. It translates to CASSRFLAEGPQHF.